A single sample gave rise to the 22 T cell receptor beta chains below, sequenced in a study of T-cell memory formation after mild COVID-19. TCRdb fed the 5' RACE reads into MiXCR, producing one record per CDR3 protein. The sample lists around 55,000 distinct CDR3 sequences; over 7.5% were seen once. Specimen: PBMCs or a T cell subset sorted from them (not recorded which). The receptors shown here come from a man younger than 35 who had mild COVID-19 (a few samples of this study predate the infection). Cell type and time point are not known.

This clonotype has just a few counts. This chain joins TRBV7-3 and TRBJ2-3; D is uncertain. Looked up from germline, CDR1 is SGHTA and CDR2 is FQGTGA. Deletions cut 5 bases from V and 2 bases from J, with 8 bases between. The CDR3 totals 13 residues. The CDR3 sequence: CASSLPSTDTQYF. CDR3 in DNA: TGTGCCAGCAGCCTACCATCCACAGATACGCAGTATTTT.

The sample holds a few counts of this clonotype. The chain is built from TRBV20-1 and TRBJ1-5; D gene unclear. The germline gives CDR1 DFQATT, CDR2 SNEGSKA (reference sequence). The CDR3 is 12 residues long. V lost 6 bases to trimming and J lost 7 bases, with 13 bases between them. As DNA, the CDR3 is TGCAGTGCATTAGAGGGCGGACAGCCCCAGCATTTT. It yields the protein CSALEGGQPQHF.

This clonotype has just a few counts. V gene TRBV2 combines with J gene TRBJ2-3, with a tentative D call TRBD1 (6 bases). This CDR3 has 13 residues. V was clipped by 10 bases and J by 2 bases, with 13 bases between them. Per the germline V gene, CDR1 is SNHLY and CDR2 is FYNNEI. CDR3 DNA sequence: TGTGCCACCCGGGACATATTCACAGATACGCAGTATTTT. This translates into CATRDIFTDTQYF.

This clonotype was seen a handful of times. The chain is built from TRBV5-1 and TRBJ2-1; TRBD2 might be the D (5 bases). The V and J ends lost 1 base and 0 bases respectively, with 14 bases between them. The CDR3 has 17 amino acids. The V gene's germline CDR1 is SGHRS and CDR2 YFSETQ. CDR3 coding DNA: TGCGCCAGCAGCTTGTCCCCCGGGGAGCCCTCCTACAATGAGCAGTTCTTC. It encodes CASSLSPGEPSYNEQFF.

This clonotype was seen many times. J is TRBJ2-3 and V is TRBV11-2; weak D call: TRBD1 (5 bases). V shed 6 bases and J shed 6 bases, with 10 bases lying between them. Germline values: CDR1 SGHAT, CDR2 FQNNGV. This CDR3 is built from 12 residues. The CDR3 loop is CASSSGWDTQYF. CDR3 nucleotides: TGTGCCAGCAGTTCAGGGTGGGATACGCAGTATTTT.

This clonotype was seen more than once but under ten times. The J gene is TRBJ1-1, the V gene TRBV12-3 or TRBV12-4; no reliable D call. With 4 bases removed from V and 5 bases from J, the gap between germline ends came to 14 bases. This CDR3 region has 14 residues. The CDR3 DNA follows: TGTGCCAGCAGTTATAAGGTCGTGGGAACTGAAGCTTTCTTT. Its protein is CASSYKVVGTEAFF.

V usage is TRBV4-1 and J usage is TRBJ2-4, with D maybe TRBD1 (5 bases). This CDR3 comprises 17 residues. CDR1 and CDR2 from the germline V gene are MGHRA and YSYEKL. Between the trimmed V and J ends, which lost 4 bases and 3 bases, there was a span of 19 bases. The CDR3 nucleotides read TGCGCCAGCAGCCGCTTGTTAGCAGGGTATGGCAAAAACATTCAGTACTTC. Its translation is CASSRLLAGYGKNIQYF.

The chain couples TRBV4-2 to TRBJ2-2; D may be TRBD2 (5 bases). The CDR3 loop spans 15 amino acids. Trimming stripped 3 bases from V and 4 bases from J, with 12 bases between. The germline CDR1 and CDR2 sequences are LGHNA and YNFKEQ. The CDR3, as DNA: TGTGCCAGCAGCCATCCAGAACGGGGCACCGGGGAGCTGTTTTTT. Its protein is CASSHPERGTGELFF.

V and J are TRBV7-2 and TRBJ1-5; D remains ambiguous. The length of the CDR3 is 13 residues. The germline V and J ends were trimmed by 1 base and 5 bases, with 6 bases remaining between them. Germline V CDR1 and CDR2: SGHTA, FQGNSA. CDR3 protein: CASSLVRDQPQHF. As DNA, the CDR3 is TGTGCCAGCAGCTTAGTTAGGGATCAGCCCCAGCATTTT.

The V and J genes are TRBV5-5 and TRBJ1-6, with D unresolved. V was trimmed by 4 bases and J by 6 bases, leaving 17 bases between them. The CDR3 consists of 16 residues. Germline CDR1 reads SGHKS; CDR2 reads YYEKEE (reference sequence). CDR3: CASSPDRGITNSPLHF. CDR3 in DNA: TGTGCCAGCAGCCCGGATCGGGGAATAACTAATTCACCCCTCCACTTT.

This clonotype was seen many times. V is TRBV6-6 and J is TRBJ2-5; D is unclear. The CDR3 runs to 11 residues. With 6 bases removed from V and 5 bases from J, the gap between germline ends came to 7 bases. The germline gives CDR1 MNHNY, CDR2 SVGAGI (reference sequence). The CDR3 here is CASRKGETQYF. CDR3 bases: TGTGCCAGCAGAAAAGGGGAGACCCAGTACTTC.

The V gene is TRBV12-3 or TRBV12-4, the J gene TRBJ2-7, with 9 positions matching TRBD2. The CDR3 consists of 13 residues. The ends lost 3 bases at V and 6 bases at J; junction bases unmatched: 3. For the CDR3, the DNA is TGTGCCAGCAGTTTGACTAGCGGTCTCGAGCAGTACGTC. Translation: CASSLTSGLEQYV.

This clonotype was counted a few times. The V gene is TRBV3-1, the J gene TRBJ2-5, with D perhaps matching TRBD1 (6 bases). The CDR3 consists of 14 residues. The V end was cut by 0 bases, the J end by 4 bases, with 9 bases between. In germline, CDR1 is LGHDT, CDR2 YNNKEL (reference sequence). This CDR3 reads CASSQEQGTETQYF. The CDR3 DNA is TGTGCCAGCAGCCAAGAACAGGGTACAGAGACCCAGTACTTC.

The rearrangement joins TRBV10-3 to TRBJ1-4; 11 bases map to TRBD1. The germline V gene has CDR1 ENHRY and CDR2 SYGVKD. Germline trimming cut 6 bases from V and 0 bases from J; bases unmatched to any gene: 6. The CDR3 runs to 17 residues. This CDR3 reads CAISAGQGVATNEKLFF. CDR3 coding DNA: TGTGCCATCAGCGCGGGACAGGGGGTTGCAACTAATGAAAAACTGTTTTTT.

J is TRBJ2-3 and V is TRBV7-2; D assignment may be TRBD1 or TRBD2 (6 bases each). This CDR3 has 13 amino acids. V lost 4 bases and J lost 15, with 20 bases in between. Germline V gene lookup returns CDR1 SGHTA and CDR2 FQGNSA. The CDR3 loop is CASSWDLEGERYF. In DNA, the CDR3 is TGTGCCAGCAGCTGGGACTTGGAGGGGGAGAGATATTTT. The complete variable domain, with remaining parts taken from reference TRBV7-2 and TRBJ2-3, reads GAGVSQSPSNKVTEKGKDVELRCDPISGHTALYWYRQSLGQGLEFLIYFQGNSAPDKSGLPSDRFSAERTGGSVSTLTIQRTQQEDSAVYLCASSWDLEGERYFGPGTRLTVL.

This clonotype was recorded at least ten times. This sequence joins TRBV7-9 and TRBJ2-3; 8 bases are shared with TRBD1. CDR1 SEHNR and CDR2 FQNEAQ come from the germline V gene (reference sequence). The ends lost 5 bases at V and 4 bases at J; junction bases unmatched: 2. The CDR3 totals 13 residues. DNA of the CDR3: TGTGCCAGCAGCCAGGGGGCGGCAGATACGCAGTATTTT. Protein sequence: CASSQGAADTQYF.

This chain links TRBV6-5 with TRBJ1-5; no reliable D call. With 6 bases removed from V and 5 bases from J, the gap between germline ends came to 8 bases. The CDR3 totals 12 residues. Germline values: CDR1 MNHEY, CDR2 SVGAGI. In DNA form, the CDR3 reads TGTGCCAGCAGGACCGGATATCAGCCCCAGCATTTT. This sequence encodes CASRTGYQPQHF.

The chain links TRBV7-9 to TRBJ2-7, with D tentatively TRBD2 (5 bases). Trimming removed 3 bases from V and 6 bases from J, with 12 bases in between. The CDR3 covers 13 residues. Germline CDR1 is SEHNR and CDR2 is FQNEAQ (reference sequence). For the CDR3, the DNA is TGTGCCAGCAGCTTGACCCGGGGAGCCGAGCAGTACGTC. Amino acids: CASSLTRGAEQYV.

This clonotype was picked up many times. The chain carries TRBV4-3 and TRBJ2-3; no firm D call. There are 14 residues in the CDR3. Germline loops: CDR1 LGHNA, CDR2 YSLEER. Trimming pared 0 bases from V and 4 bases from J, leaving 8 bases between. CDR3 sequence (DNA): TGCGCCAGCAGCCAAGAAACCTGGGCAGATACGCAGTATTTT. Protein: CASSQETWADTQYF.

This clonotype showed up many times. The chain carries TRBV28 and TRBJ2-7; D is undetermined. CDR1 is MDHEN and CDR2 is SYDVKM in the germline V gene. The CDR3 runs to 13 residues. Trimming pared 7 bases from V and 5 bases from J, leaving 15 bases between. The DNA for the CDR3 is TGTGCCAGCACCTTGGGTCATGGAAACGAGCAGTACGTC. Encoded protein: CASTLGHGNEQYV.

This clonotype has ten or more counts. The chain couples TRBV7-2 to TRBJ2-4; the D is unclear. This CDR3 is built from 13 residues. CDR1 SGHTA and CDR2 FQGNSA come from the germline V gene. Trimming shortened V by 3 bases and J by 5 bases, and 8 bases separated the two germline ends. The CDR3 DNA sequence: TGTGCCAGCAGCTTGGACCAGCAAAACATTCAGTACTTC. Translation gives CASSLDQQNIQYF.

This sequence joins TRBV7-9 and TRBJ2-5; TRBD1 aligns across 7 bases. V lost 4 bases, J lost 5 bases, and 10 bases stayed unmatched. This CDR3 comprises 15 residues. Looked up from germline, CDR1 is SEHNR and CDR2 is FQNEAQ (reference sequence). CDR3 residues: CASSSSDRVVETQYF. CDR3 bases: TGTGCCAGCAGCTCGTCCGACAGGGTCGTGGAGACCCAGTACTTC.